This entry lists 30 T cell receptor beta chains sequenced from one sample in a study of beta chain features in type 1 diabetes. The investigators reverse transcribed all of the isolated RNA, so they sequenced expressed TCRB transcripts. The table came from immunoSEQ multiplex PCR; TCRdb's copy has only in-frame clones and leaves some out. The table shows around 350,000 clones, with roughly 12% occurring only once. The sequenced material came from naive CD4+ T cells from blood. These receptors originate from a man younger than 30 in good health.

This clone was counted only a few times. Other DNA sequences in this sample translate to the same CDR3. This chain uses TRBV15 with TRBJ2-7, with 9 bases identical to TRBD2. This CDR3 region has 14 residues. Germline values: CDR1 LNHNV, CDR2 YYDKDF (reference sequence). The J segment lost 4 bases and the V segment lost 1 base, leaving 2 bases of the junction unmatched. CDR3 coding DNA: TGTGCCACCAGCAGAGTAGCGGGAGCGTACGAGCAGTACTTC. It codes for CATSRVAGAYEQYF.

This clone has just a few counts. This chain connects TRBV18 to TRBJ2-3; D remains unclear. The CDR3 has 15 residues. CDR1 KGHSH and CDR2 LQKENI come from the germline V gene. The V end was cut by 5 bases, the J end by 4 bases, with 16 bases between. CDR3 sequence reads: CASSFDISPADTQYF. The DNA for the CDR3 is TGTGCCAGCTCATTCGACATATCTCCCGCAGATACGCAGTATTTT.

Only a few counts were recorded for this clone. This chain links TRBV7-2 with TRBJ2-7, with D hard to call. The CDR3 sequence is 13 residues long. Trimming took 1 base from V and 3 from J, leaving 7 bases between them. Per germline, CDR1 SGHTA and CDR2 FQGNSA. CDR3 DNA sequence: TGTGCCAGCAGCTTAGTGTCAGACTACGAGCAGTACTTC. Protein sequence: CASSLVSDYEQYF.

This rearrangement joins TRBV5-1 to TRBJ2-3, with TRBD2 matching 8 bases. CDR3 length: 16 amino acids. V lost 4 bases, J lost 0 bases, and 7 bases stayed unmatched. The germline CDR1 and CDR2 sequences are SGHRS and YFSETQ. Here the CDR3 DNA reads TGCGCCAGCAGCCCGGGGACTAGAACTAGCACAGATACGCAGTATTTT. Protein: CASSPGTRTSTDTQYF.

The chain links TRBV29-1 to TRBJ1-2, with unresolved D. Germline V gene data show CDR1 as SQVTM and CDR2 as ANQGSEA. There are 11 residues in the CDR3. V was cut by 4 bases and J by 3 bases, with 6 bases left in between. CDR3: CSVVQDYGYTF. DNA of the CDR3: TGCAGCGTTGTTCAGGACTATGGCTACACCTTC. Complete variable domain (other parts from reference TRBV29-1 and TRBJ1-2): SAVISQKPSRDICQRGTSLTIQCQVDSQVTMMFWYRQQPGQSLTLIATANQGSEATYESGFVIDKFPISRPNLTFSTLTVSNMSPEDSSIYLCSVVQDYGYTFGSGTRLTVV.

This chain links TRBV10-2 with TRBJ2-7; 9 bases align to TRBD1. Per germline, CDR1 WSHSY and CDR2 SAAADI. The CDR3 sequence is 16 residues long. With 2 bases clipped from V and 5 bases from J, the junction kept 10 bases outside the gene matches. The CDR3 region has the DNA TGCGCCAGCAGTGAGCTTAATTTGGGACAGGGAAACGAGCAGTACTTC. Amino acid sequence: CASSELNLGQGNEQYF.

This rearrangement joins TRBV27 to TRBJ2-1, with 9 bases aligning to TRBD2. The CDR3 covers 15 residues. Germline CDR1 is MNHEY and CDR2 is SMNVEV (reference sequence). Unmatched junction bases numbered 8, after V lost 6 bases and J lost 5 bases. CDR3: CASSSTSGAHNEQFF. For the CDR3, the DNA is TGTGCCAGCAGCTCGACTAGCGGAGCCCACAATGAGCAGTTCTTC.

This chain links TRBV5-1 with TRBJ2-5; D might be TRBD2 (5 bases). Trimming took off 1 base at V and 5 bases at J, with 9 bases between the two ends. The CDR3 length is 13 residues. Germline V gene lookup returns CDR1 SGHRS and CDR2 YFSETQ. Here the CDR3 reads CASSLRGAETQYF. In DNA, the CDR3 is TGCGCCAGCAGCTTGCGGGGTGCGGAGACCCAGTACTTC. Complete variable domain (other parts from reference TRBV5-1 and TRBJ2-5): KAGVTQTPRYLIKTRGQQVTLSCSPISGHRSVSWYQQTPGQGLQFLFEYFSETQRNKGNFPGRFSGRQFSNSRSEMNVSTLELGDSALYLCASSLRGAETQYFGPGTRLLVL.

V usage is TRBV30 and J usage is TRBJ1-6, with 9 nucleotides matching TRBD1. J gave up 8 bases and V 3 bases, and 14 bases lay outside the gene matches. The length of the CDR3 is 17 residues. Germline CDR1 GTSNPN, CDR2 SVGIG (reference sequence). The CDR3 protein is CAWRRPGSWTGDSPLHF. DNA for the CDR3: TGTGCCTGGAGACGTCCCGGATCGTGGACAGGGGATTCACCCCTCCACTTT.

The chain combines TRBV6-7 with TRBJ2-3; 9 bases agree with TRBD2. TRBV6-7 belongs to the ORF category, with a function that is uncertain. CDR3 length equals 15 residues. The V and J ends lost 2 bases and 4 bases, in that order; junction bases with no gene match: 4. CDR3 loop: CASSYRGTSPDTQYF. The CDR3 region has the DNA TGTGCCAGCAGTTACCGTGGGACTAGCCCAGATACGCAGTATTTT.

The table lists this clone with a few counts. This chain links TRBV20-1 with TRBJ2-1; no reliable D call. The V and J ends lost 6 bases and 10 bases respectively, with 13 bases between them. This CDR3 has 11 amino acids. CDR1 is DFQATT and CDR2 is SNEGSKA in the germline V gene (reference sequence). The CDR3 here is CSATVTREQFF. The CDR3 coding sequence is TGCAGTGCCACCGTGACAAGAGAGCAGTTCTTC.

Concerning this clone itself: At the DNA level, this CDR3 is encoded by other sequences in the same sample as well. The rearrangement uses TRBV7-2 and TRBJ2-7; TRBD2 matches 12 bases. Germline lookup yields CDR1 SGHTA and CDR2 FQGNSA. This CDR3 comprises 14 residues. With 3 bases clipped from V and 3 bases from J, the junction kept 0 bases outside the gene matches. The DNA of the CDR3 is TGTGCCAGCAGCTTGACTAGCGGGGGCTACGAGCAGTACTTC. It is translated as CASSLTSGGYEQYF.

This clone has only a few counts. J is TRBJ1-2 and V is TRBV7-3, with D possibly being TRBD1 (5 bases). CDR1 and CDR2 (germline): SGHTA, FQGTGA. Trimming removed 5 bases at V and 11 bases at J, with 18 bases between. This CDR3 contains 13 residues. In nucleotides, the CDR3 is TGTGCCAGCAGCATAGGGGAGGGCCTTGGGTACACCTTC. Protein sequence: CASSIGEGLGYTF.

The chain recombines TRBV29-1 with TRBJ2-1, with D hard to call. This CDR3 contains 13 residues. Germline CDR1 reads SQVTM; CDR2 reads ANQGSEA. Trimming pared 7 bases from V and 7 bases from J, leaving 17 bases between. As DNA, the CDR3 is TGCAGCGCGGGTCGTGGTAGTAAAAATGAGCAGTTCTTC. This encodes CSAGRGSKNEQFF.

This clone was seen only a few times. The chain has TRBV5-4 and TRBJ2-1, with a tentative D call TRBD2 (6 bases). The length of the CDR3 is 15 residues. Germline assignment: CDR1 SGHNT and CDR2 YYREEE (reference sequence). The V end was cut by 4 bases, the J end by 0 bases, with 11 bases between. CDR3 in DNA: TGTGCCAGCAGCCCCGGGACTCCCTCCTACAATGAGCAGTTCTTC. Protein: CASSPGTPSYNEQFF.

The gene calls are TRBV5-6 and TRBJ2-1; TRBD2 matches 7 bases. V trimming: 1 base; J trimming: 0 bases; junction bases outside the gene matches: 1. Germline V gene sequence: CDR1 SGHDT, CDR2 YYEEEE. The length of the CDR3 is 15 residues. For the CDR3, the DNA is TGTGCCAGCAGCTTGAGCGGGAACTCCTACAATGAGCAGTTCTTC. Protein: CASSLSGNSYNEQFF.

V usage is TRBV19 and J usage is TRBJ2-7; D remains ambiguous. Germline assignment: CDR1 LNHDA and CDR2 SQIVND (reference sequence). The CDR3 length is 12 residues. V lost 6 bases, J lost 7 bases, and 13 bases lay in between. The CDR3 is CASSLRVGEQYF. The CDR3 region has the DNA TGTGCCAGTAGCCTCCGGGTCGGAGAGCAGTACTTC.

CDR3 protein: CASSQTGGNEQFF. CDR3 DNA sequence: TGTGCCAGCAGCCAAACCGGGGGCAATGAGCAGTTCTTC. The chain has TRBV7-3 and TRBJ2-1, with D tentatively TRBD2 (6 bases). Trimming shortened V by 5 bases and J by 6 bases, and 11 bases separated the two germline ends. Germline V gene lookup returns CDR1 SGHTA and CDR2 FQGTGA. The CDR3 loop spans 13 amino acids.

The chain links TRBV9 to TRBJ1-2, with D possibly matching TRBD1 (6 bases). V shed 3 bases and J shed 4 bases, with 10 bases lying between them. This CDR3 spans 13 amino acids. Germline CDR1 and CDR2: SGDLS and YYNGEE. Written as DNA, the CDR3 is TGTGCCAGCAGCGACGGACAGCGCTATGGCTACACCTTC. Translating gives CASSDGQRYGYTF.

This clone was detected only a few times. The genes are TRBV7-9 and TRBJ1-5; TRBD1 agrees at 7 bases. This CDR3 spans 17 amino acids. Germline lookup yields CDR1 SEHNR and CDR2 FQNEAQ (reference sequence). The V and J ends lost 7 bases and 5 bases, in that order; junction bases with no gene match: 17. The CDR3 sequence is CASTKIGGTGVYQPQHF. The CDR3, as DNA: TGTGCCAGCACCAAAATCGGGGGAACAGGGGTTTATCAGCCCCAGCATTTT.

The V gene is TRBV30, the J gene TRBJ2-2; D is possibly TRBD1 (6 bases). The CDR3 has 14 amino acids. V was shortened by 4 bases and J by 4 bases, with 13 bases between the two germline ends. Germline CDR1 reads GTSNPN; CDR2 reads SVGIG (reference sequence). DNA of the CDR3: TGTGCCTGGAATCAGGGGTGGAGCACCGGGGAGCTGTTTTTT. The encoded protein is CAWNQGWSTGELFF.

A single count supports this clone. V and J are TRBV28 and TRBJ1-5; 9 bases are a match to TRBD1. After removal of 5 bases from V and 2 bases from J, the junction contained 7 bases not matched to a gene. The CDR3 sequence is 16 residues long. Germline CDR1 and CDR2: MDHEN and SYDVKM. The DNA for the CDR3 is TGTGCCAGCAGTGAGATAACAGGGGGCCGCAATCAGCCCCAGCATTTT. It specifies CASSEITGGRNQPQHF. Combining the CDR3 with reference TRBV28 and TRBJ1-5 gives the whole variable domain DVKVTQSSRYLVKRTGEKVFLECVQDMDHENMFWYRQDPGLGLRLIYFSYDVKMKEKGDIPEGYSVSREKKERFSLILESASTNQTSMYLCASSEITGGRNQPQHFGDGTRLSIL.

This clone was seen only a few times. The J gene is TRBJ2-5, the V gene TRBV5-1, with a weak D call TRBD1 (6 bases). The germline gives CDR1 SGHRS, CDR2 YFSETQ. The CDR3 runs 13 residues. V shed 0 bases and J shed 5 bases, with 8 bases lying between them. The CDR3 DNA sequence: TGCGCCAGCAGCTTGGCGAGGGGGGAGACCCAGTACTTC. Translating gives CASSLARGETQYF.

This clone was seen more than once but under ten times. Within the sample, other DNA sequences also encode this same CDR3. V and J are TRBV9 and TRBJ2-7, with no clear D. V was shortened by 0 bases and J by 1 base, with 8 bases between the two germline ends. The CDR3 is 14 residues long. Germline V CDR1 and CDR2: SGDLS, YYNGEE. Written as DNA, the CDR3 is TGTGCCAGCAGCGTAGTTCCAGGTTCCTACGAGCAGTACTTC. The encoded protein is CASSVVPGSYEQYF.

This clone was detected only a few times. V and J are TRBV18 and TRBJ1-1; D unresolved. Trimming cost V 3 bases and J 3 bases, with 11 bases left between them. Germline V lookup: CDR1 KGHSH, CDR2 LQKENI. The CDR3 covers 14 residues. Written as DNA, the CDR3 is TGTGCCAGCTCACCTCCGGGTTCGGACACTGAAGCTTTCTTT. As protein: CASSPPGSDTEAFF. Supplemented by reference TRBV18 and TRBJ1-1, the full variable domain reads NAGVMQNPRHLVRRRGQEARLRCSPMKGHSHVYWYRQLPEEGLKFMVYLQKENIIDESGMPKERFSAEFPKEGPSILRIQQVVRGDSAAYFCASSPPGSDTEAFFGQGTRLTVV.

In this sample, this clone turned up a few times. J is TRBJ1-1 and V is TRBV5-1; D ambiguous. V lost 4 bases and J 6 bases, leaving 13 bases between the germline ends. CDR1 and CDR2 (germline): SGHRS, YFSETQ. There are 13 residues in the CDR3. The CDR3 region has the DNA TGCGCCAGCAGCCCTGAAGGGAGCCCTGAAGCTTTCTTT. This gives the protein CASSPEGSPEAFF.

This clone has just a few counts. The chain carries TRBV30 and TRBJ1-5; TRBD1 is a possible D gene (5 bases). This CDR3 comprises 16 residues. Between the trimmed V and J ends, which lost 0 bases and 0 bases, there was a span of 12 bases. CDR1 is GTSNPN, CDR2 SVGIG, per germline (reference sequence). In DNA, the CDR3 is TGTGCCTGGAGTGTACCGGGGGGTTATAGCAATCAGCCCCAGCATTTT. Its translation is CAWSVPGGYSNQPQHF.

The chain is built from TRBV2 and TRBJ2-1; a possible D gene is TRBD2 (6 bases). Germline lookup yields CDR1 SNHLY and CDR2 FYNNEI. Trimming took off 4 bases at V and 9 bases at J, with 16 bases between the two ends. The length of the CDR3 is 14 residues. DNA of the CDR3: TGTGCCAGCAGTGTTGCGGGACCCATCAGTGAGCAGTTCTTC. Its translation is CASSVAGPISEQFF. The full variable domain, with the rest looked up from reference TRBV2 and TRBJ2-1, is EPEVTQTPSHQVTQMGQEVILRCVPISNHLYFYWYRQILGQKVEFLVSFYNNEISEKSEIFDDQFSVERPDGSNFTLKIRSTKLEDSAMYFCASSVAGPISEQFFGPGTRLTVL.

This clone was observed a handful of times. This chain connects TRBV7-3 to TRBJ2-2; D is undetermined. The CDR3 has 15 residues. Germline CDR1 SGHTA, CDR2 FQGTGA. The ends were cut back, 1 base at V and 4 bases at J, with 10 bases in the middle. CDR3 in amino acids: CASSLNGFRTGELFF. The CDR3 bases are TGTGCCAGCAGCTTAAATGGCTTCCGCACCGGGGAGCTGTTTTTT.

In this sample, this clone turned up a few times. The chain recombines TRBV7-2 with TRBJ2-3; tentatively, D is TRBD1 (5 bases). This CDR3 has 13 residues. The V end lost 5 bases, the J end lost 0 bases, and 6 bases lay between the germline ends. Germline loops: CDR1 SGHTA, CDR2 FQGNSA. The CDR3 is CASSPGSTDTQYF. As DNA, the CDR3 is TGTGCCAGCAGCCCAGGGAGCACAGATACGCAGTATTTT.